Given below is one T cell receptor (beta chain) in context. Produced via immunoSEQ multiplex PCR; TCRdb's table is partial and in-frame only. This sample yields roughly 130,000 clones, of which around nine tenths are seen a single time; 4.6% belongs to the top ten. The sample belongs to a study of blood T cell repertoires in COVID-19. Germline CDR1 KGHSH, CDR2 LQKENI. The CDR3 covers 16 residues. V was clipped by 3 bases and J by 0 bases; unmatched bases: 4. This TCR derives from a man in his sixties with COVID-19, enrolled during active disease. The chain couples TRBV18 to TRBJ1-4; 7 bases line up with TRBD1. The sample was peripheral blood. The CDR3 nucleotides are TGTGCCAGCTCACCCTCGACAGGGCCAACTAATGAAAAACTGTTTTTT. Protein: CASSPSTGPTNEKLFF.